Each of the 26 T cell receptor beta chains below was sequenced from the same sample in a study of identical twins. One entry per CDR3 protein, called by TCRdb with MiXCR from the 5' RACE reads. This table holds under 800,000 distinct CDR3 sequences, about 20% found once. The same data also contributed to another study, on T cells expressing NK-cell markers.

Sequencing input: PBMCs. The source of these receptors is a woman in her late teens or twenties in good health.

The gene calls are TRBV12-3 or TRBV12-4 and TRBJ1-1, with D possibly being TRBD1 (6 bases). The CDR3 consists of 15 residues. The ends were cut back, 2 bases at V and 5 bases at J, with 15 bases in the middle. This chain's CDR3 is CASSLSRGQGTEAFF. The CDR3 DNA reads as TGTGCCAGCAGTTTAAGTAGGGGCCAGGGGACTGAAGCTTTCTTT.

The rearrangement links TRBV27 to TRBJ1-5; D is uncertain. Trimming shortened V by 3 bases and J by 3 bases, and 15 bases separated the two germline ends. The CDR3 has 16 amino acids. Germline V gene data show CDR1 as MNHEY and CDR2 as SMNVEV (reference sequence). The CDR3 bases are TGTGCCAGCAGTTTTACTTATCGACCGATCAATCAGCCCCAGCATTTT. This gives the protein CASSFTYRPINQPQHF.

This clonotype was observed a few times. This rearrangement joins TRBV6-1 to TRBJ1-5; D is unresolved. The CDR3 extends over 14 amino acids. With 5 bases removed from V and 0 bases from J, the gap between germline ends came to 8 bases. CDR1 and CDR2 from the germline V gene are MNHNS and SASEGT. CDR3 region: CASSRSVSNQPQHF. The CDR3 DNA is TGTGCCAGCAGTCGTTCCGTTAGCAATCAGCCCCAGCATTTT.

This clonotype came up a few times. This rearrangement joins TRBV7-8 to TRBJ1-1; 8 bases are shared with TRBD1. The CDR3 length is 16 residues. Germline CDR1 reads SGHVS; CDR2 reads FQNEAQ. Losses at the gene ends were 1 base for V and 5 bases for J; bases not matched to a gene: 9. The CDR3: CASSLGTGRVRTEAFF. The CDR3 DNA reads as TGTGCCAGCAGCTTAGGGACAGGGAGGGTGAGGACTGAAGCTTTCTTT.

This clonotype was recorded many times. The V gene is TRBV6-5, the J gene TRBJ2-6; no firm D call. The CDR3 totals 17 residues. V was trimmed by 2 bases and J by 3 bases, leaving 14 bases between them. In germline, CDR1 is MNHEY, CDR2 SVGAGI. This chain's CDR3 is CASSYTPVRRGANVLTF. Written as DNA, the CDR3 is TGTGCCAGCAGTTACACCCCGGTCCGGCGTGGGGCCAACGTCCTGACTTTC.

This clonotype was detected many times. The chain is built from TRBV20-1 and TRBJ2-5; a possible D gene is TRBD2 (5 bases). The CDR3 totals 14 residues. Germline V gene lookup returns CDR1 DFQATT and CDR2 SNEGSKA (reference sequence). Trimming left V 5 bases short and J 3 bases short, with 16 bases between. The chain's CDR3 is CSAPFVGVKETQYF. The DNA of the CDR3 is TGCAGTGCTCCCTTTGTCGGGGTGAAAGAGACCCAGTACTTC.

The chain employs TRBV12-3 or TRBV12-4 and TRBJ2-1, with no clear D. Trimming removed 6 bases at V and 7 bases at J, with 19 bases between. The CDR3 has 15 residues. In nucleotides, the CDR3 is TGTGCCAGCAGCACCCAAGGATTAGTTAGAAATGAGCAGTTCTTC. This translates into CASSTQGLVRNEQFF.

J is TRBJ2-7 and V is TRBV6-2 or TRBV6-3, with TRBD2 identical over 9 bases. This CDR3 spans 14 amino acids. Trimming removed 5 bases from V and 4 bases from J; junction bases left unmatched: 6. Germline V gives CDR1 MNHEY, CDR2 SVGEGT. Here the CDR3 reads CASSRASGMYEQYF. CDR3 bases: TGTGCCAGCAGTCGCGCTAGCGGGATGTACGAGCAGTACTTC.

This clonotype was counted a few times. This rearrangement joins TRBV2 to TRBJ1-1; TRBD1 matches at 7 bases. The germline gives CDR1 SNHLY, CDR2 FYNNEI. The length of the CDR3 is 13 residues. Germline trimming cut 2 bases from V and 11 bases from J; bases unmatched to any gene: 8. CDR3 residues: CASSELGGERAFF. As DNA, the CDR3 is TGTGCCAGCAGTGAATTAGGGGGCGAAAGGGCTTTCTTT. The whole variable domain, remainder taken from reference TRBV2 and TRBJ1-1, is EPEVTQTPSHQVTQMGQEVILRCVPISNHLYFYWYRQILGQKVEFLVSFYNNEISEKSEIFDDQFSVERPDGSNFTLKIRSTKLEDSAMYFCASSELGGERAFFGQGTRLTVV.

The sample holds a few counts of this clonotype. The genes are TRBV12-3 or TRBV12-4 and TRBJ1-6; perhaps TRBD1 as D (5 bases). The CDR3 is 12 residues long. V dropped 6 bases and J dropped 12 bases, with 12 bases sitting between them. CDR3 protein: CASRSGLLPLHF. For the CDR3, the DNA is TGTGCCAGCAGATCGGGACTTTTACCCCTCCACTTT.

The chain links TRBV15 to TRBJ1-1; a weak D match, TRBD1 (5 bases). Germline V lookup: CDR1 LNHNV, CDR2 YYDKDF (reference sequence). The CDR3 is 15 residues long. V was pared by 5 bases and J by 1 base, with 14 bases between. DNA of the CDR3: TGTGCCACCAGCGGTAGGGACGGATCGAACACTGAAGCTTTCTTT. Translating gives CATSGRDGSNTEAFF.

This clonotype was observed a few times. This sequence joins TRBV20-1 and TRBJ2-3; tentatively, D is TRBD1 (5 bases). The germline V gene encodes CDR1 DFQATT and CDR2 SNEGSKA (reference sequence). This CDR3 has 16 amino acids. The ends were cut back, 0 bases at V and 4 bases at J, with 17 bases in the middle. CDR3 protein: CSARDLSGWGPDTQYF. As DNA, the CDR3 is TGCAGTGCTAGAGATCTGTCAGGGTGGGGCCCAGATACGCAGTATTTT.

This clonotype was seen more than once but under ten times. The chain links TRBV9 to TRBJ2-1; maybe TRBD2 (5 bases). The germline V and J ends were trimmed by 0 bases and 7 bases, with 14 bases remaining between them. CDR1 is SGDLS and CDR2 is YYNGEE in the germline V gene. The CDR3 runs to 15 residues. The CDR3 reads CASSVGGWVRNEQFF. CDR3 DNA sequence: TGTGCCAGCAGCGTAGGAGGGTGGGTTAGGAATGAGCAGTTCTTC.

This clonotype was seen a few times. V gene TRBV10-3 combines with J gene TRBJ2-7, with 7 bases aligning to TRBD1. This CDR3 spans 13 amino acids. Per the germline V gene, CDR1 is ENHRY and CDR2 is SYGVKD. V trimming: 4 bases; J trimming: 3 bases; junction bases outside the gene matches: 3. This CDR3 is CAISVGTDYEQYF. In DNA, the CDR3 is TGTGCCATCAGTGTTGGGACAGACTACGAGCAGTACTTC.

This clonotype was detected only a few times. This chain joins TRBV5-1 and TRBJ2-1; tentative D call: TRBD2 (6 bases). This CDR3 contains 13 residues. CDR1 and CDR2 (germline): SGHRS, YFSETQ. Trimming pared 9 bases from V and 4 bases from J, leaving 14 bases between. Here the CDR3 DNA reads TGCGCCACCAGTAGACTAGATTACAATGAGCAGTTCTTC. Its translation: CATSRLDYNEQFF.

Regarding this clonotype: Just one base apart from a much larger clone, this may be a read error. The chain is built from TRBV2 and TRBJ2-7; TRBD1 aligns across 9 bases. Germline loops: CDR1 SNHLY, CDR2 FYNNEI. With 6 bases clipped from V and 5 bases from J, the junction kept 8 bases outside the gene matches. CDR3 length equals 14 residues. CDR3 region: CASRPQGAMDEQYF. The CDR3 DNA is TGTGCCAGCAGGCCACAGGGGGCAATGGACGAGCAGTACTTC.

This chain joins TRBV2 and TRBJ2-3; 8 bases match TRBD1. Germline trimming cut 6 bases from V and 1 base from J; bases unmatched to any gene: 3. Germline V gene sequence: CDR1 SNHLY, CDR2 FYNNEI. CDR3 length: 14 amino acids. The CDR3 DNA reads TGTGCCAGCAGAAGGGGACAGGGCACAGATACGCAGTATTTT. Translated: CASRRGQGTDTQYF. The complete variable domain, with remaining parts taken from reference TRBV2 and TRBJ2-3, reads EPEVTQTPSHQVTQMGQEVILRCVPISNHLYFYWYRQILGQKVEFLVSFYNNEISEKSEIFDDQFSVERPDGSNFTLKIRSTKLEDSAMYFCASRRGQGTDTQYFGPGTRLTVL.

J is TRBJ2-1 and V is TRBV20-1; 7 bases match TRBD2. This CDR3 spans 13 amino acids. J was trimmed by 6 bases and V by 7 bases; bases with no gene match: 9. The germline gives CDR1 DFQATT, CDR2 SNEGSKA (reference sequence). DNA for the CDR3: TGCAGTGTAATGTTTGGGGGGGGCAATGAGCAGTTCTTC. The encoded protein is CSVMFGGGNEQFF.

The chain has TRBV27 and TRBJ2-1, with 10 bases lining up with TRBD2. There are 16 residues in the CDR3. J lost 5 bases, V lost 6 bases, and 10 bases had no gene match. The germline gives CDR1 MNHEY, CDR2 SMNVEV (reference sequence). This chain's CDR3 is CASRGLRLAGDNEQFF. In DNA form, the CDR3 reads TGTGCCAGCAGGGGGCTAAGGCTAGCGGGAGACAATGAGCAGTTCTTC.

The V gene is TRBV6-2 or TRBV6-3, the J gene TRBJ2-1, with 9 bases lining up with TRBD1. V dropped 6 bases and J dropped 7; count of bases not matched to a gene: 7. This CDR3 has 14 residues. Germline CDR1 is MNHEY and CDR2 is SVGEGT. The CDR3 region is CASSPGTGRNEQFF. In nucleotides, the CDR3 is TGTGCCAGCAGCCCCGGGACAGGGAGGAATGAGCAGTTCTTC.

The gene calls are TRBV7-2 and TRBJ1-6; a weak D match, TRBD1 (5 bases). Trimming removed 3 bases from V and 10 bases from J, with 16 bases in between. Per germline, CDR1 SGHTA and CDR2 FQGNSA. This CDR3 contains 15 residues. The CDR3: CASSFPGGLRSPLHF. The CDR3 DNA is TGTGCCAGCAGCTTCCCGGGGGGGTTGAGATCACCCCTCCACTTT.

This clonotype appeared a few times. V usage is TRBV7-9 and J usage is TRBJ2-2, with D possibly being TRBD2 (5 bases). This CDR3 spans 17 amino acids. Trimming removed 4 bases at V and 0 bases at J, with 15 bases between. Germline V gene lookup returns CDR1 SEHNR and CDR2 FQNEAQ (reference sequence). The CDR3 loop is CASSSGVAYPNTGELFF. Written as DNA, the CDR3 is TGTGCCAGCAGCTCCGGGGTCGCTTACCCGAACACCGGGGAGCTGTTTTTT.

This clonotype has more than one count but fewer than ten. The chain employs TRBV3-1 and TRBJ2-7; D perhaps matches TRBD2 (5 bases). Germline loops: CDR1 LGHDT, CDR2 YNNKEL (reference sequence). The CDR3 totals 15 residues. V lost 4 bases, J lost 3 bases, and 16 bases lay in between. CDR3 amino acids: CASSPRGPLGYEQYF. In DNA form, the CDR3 reads TGTGCCAGCAGCCCGAGAGGGCCCCTCGGCTACGAGCAGTACTTC.

The chain uses TRBV28 and TRBJ2-2, with 11 bases aligning to TRBD1. This CDR3 spans 16 amino acids. V shed 5 bases, J shed 2 bases, and the junction held 4 bases outside the gene matches. Germline CDR1 reads MDHEN; CDR2 reads SYDVKM. CDR3 in DNA: TGTGCCAGCAGTGCCGGGACAGGGGGTAACACCGGGGAGCTGTTTTTT. This gives the protein CASSAGTGGNTGELFF.

The table lists this clonotype with many counts. The rearrangement links TRBV28 to TRBJ1-2, with TRBD1 as a possible D gene (6 bases). This CDR3 spans 16 amino acids. The ends were cut back, 6 bases at V and 6 bases at J, with 23 bases in the middle. Germline CDR1 MDHEN, CDR2 SYDVKM. CDR3 sequence reads: CASSQAGGYQGNGYTF. CDR3 nucleotide sequence: TGTGCCAGCAGCCAGGCCGGGGGGTATCAGGGGAATGGCTACACCTTC.

Only a few counts were recorded for this clonotype. This chain connects TRBV12-3 or TRBV12-4 to TRBJ2-1; tentative D call: TRBD2 (6 bases). V was trimmed by 4 bases and J by 6 bases, leaving 13 bases between them. This CDR3 is 14 amino acids long. This chain's CDR3 is CASSSLAIGNEQFF. The CDR3 nucleotides read TGTGCCAGCAGTTCTCTAGCGATAGGCAATGAGCAGTTCTTC.